A single T cell receptor (beta chain) is shown here with its context. At one end, the junction sequence differs from germline, possibly due to a read error. At the DNA level, this CDR3 is encoded by other sequences in the same sample as well. 60 Vbeta and 13 Jbeta primers were used in PCR. The assay was immunoSEQ multiplex PCR, and TCRdb's table has in-frame clones only and misses some. Of about 140,000 clones in the sample, 73% were seen once. From germline, CDR1 is MNHEY and CDR2 SMNVEV (reference sequence). The CDR3 length is 15 residues. These data are taken from a study of cytomegalovirus exposure and HLA in healthy donors.

The specimen sequenced was PBMCs. The TCR was taken from a woman between 35 and 50 years old in good health and CMV-seronegative. This rearrangement joins TRBV27 to TRBJ1-5; D ambiguous. CDR3 amino acids: CASSFLGGEDQPQHF. In DNA form, the CDR3 reads TGTGCCAGCAGTTTTCTCGGAGGAGAGGATCAGCCTCAGCATTTT.